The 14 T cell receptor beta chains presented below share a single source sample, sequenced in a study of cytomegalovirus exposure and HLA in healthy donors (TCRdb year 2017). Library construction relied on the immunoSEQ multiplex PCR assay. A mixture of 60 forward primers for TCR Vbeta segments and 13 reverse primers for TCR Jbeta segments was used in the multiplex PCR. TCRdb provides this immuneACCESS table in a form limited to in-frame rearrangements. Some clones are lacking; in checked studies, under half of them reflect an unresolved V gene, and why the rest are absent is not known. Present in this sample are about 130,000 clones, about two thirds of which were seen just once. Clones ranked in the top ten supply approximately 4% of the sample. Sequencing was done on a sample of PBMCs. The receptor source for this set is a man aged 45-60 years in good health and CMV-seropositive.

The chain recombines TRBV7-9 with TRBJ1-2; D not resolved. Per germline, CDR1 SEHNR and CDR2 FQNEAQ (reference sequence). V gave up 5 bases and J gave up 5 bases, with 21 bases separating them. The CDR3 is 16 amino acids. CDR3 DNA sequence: TGTGCCAGCAGCCCACTCGAGGCGGCACCTGTGTATGGCTACACCTTC. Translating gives CASSPLEAAPVYGYTF.

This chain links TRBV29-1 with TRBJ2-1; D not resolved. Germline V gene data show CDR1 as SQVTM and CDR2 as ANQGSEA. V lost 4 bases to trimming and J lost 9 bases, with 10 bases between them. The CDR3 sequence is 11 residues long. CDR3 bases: TGCAGCGTTGGGCAGGTCCGTGAGCAGTTCTTC. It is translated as CSVGQVREQFF.

CDR3: CASRDGREVHGYTF. The CDR3 DNA is TGTGCCAGCAGGGATGGGAGGGAGGTCCATGGCTACACCTTC. This chain uses TRBV2 with TRBJ1-2; D unresolved. The CDR3 sequence is 14 residues long. V dropped 6 bases and J dropped 6 bases, with 17 bases sitting between them. Germline CDR1 reads SNHLY; CDR2 reads FYNNEI.

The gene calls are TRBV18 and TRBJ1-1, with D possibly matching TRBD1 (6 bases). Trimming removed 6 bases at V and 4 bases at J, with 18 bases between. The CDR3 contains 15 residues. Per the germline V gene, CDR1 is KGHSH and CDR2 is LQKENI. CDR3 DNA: TGTGCCAGCTCCCCCCCGAACAGGGAAAGCACTGAAGCTTTCTTT. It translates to CASSPPNRESTEAFF. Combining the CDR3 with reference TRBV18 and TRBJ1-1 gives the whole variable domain NAGVMQNPRHLVRRRGQEARLRCSPMKGHSHVYWYRQLPEEGLKFMVYLQKENIIDESGMPKERFSAEFPKEGPSILRIQQVVRGDSAAYFCASSPPNRESTEAFFGQGTRLTVV.

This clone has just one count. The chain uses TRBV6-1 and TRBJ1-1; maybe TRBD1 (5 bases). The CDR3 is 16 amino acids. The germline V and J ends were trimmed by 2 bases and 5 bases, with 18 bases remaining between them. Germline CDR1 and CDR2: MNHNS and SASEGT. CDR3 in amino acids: CASSERARASGTEAFF. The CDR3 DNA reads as TGTGCCAGCAGTGAAAGGGCCAGGGCGTCGGGTACTGAAGCTTTCTTT.

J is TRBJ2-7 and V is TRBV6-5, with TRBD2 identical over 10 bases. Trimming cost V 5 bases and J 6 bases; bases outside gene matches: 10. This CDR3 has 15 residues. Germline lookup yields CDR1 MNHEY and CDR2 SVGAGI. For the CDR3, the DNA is TGTGCCAGCAGTGTGCCAGCGGGAGGGCCCAGCGAGCAGTACTTC. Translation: CASSVPAGGPSEQYF.

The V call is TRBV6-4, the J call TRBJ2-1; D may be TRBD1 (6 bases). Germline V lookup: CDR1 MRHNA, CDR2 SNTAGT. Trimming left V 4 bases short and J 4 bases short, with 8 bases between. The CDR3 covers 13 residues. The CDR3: CASSADRYNEQFF. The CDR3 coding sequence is TGTGCCAGCAGTGCGGACAGATACAATGAGCAGTTCTTC.

In DNA form, the CDR3 reads TGTGCCAGCAGAGGGGGGGGGCTAGGACAACAAGAGACCCAGTACTTC. Its protein is CASRGGGLGQQETQYF. The gene calls are TRBV2 and TRBJ2-5, with a possible D match to TRBD2 (7 bases). V lost 6 bases, J lost 2 bases, and 19 bases lay in between. The CDR3 runs 16 residues. Germline CDR1 and CDR2: SNHLY and FYNNEI. The whole variable domain, remainder taken from reference TRBV2 and TRBJ2-5, is EPEVTQTPSHQVTQMGQEVILRCVPISNHLYFYWYRQILGQKVEFLVSFYNNEISEKSEIFDDQFSVERPDGSNFTLKIRSTKLEDSAMYFCASRGGGLGQQETQYFGPGTRLLVL.

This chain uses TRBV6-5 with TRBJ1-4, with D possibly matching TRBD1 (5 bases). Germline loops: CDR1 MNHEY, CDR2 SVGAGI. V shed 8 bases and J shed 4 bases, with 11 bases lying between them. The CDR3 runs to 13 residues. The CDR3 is CASRDRDNEKLFF. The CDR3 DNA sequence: TGTGCCAGCCGAGACAGAGATAATGAAAAACTGTTTTTT.

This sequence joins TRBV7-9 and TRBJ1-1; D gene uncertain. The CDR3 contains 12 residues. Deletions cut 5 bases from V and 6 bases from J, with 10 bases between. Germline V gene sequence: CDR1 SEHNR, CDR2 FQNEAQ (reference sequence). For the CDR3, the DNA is TGTGCCAGCAGCGCCAGTTTGGCTGAAGCTTTCTTT. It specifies CASSASLAEAFF. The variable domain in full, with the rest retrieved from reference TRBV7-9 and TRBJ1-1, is DTGVSQNPRHKITKRGQNVTFRCDPISEHNRLYWYRQTLGQGPEFLTYFQNEAQLEKSRLLSDRFSAERPKGSFSTLEIQRTEQGDSAMYLCASSASLAEAFFGQGTRLTVV.

CDR3 sequence: CASSFIRGQEEQYF. CDR3 bases: TGTGCCAGCAGCTTTATTAGGGGGCAGGAGGAGCAGTACTTC. This sequence joins TRBV5-6 and TRBJ2-7; TRBD1 agrees at 7 bases. The J segment lost 7 bases and the V segment lost 2 bases, leaving 9 bases of the junction unmatched. The germline gives CDR1 SGHDT, CDR2 YYEEEE. This CDR3 has 14 residues.

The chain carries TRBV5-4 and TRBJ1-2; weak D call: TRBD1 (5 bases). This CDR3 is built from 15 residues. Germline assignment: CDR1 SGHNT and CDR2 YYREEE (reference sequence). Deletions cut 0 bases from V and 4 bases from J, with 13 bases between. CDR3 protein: CASSLDKQGPYGYTF. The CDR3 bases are TGTGCCAGCAGCTTGGACAAGCAGGGCCCCTATGGCTACACCTTC. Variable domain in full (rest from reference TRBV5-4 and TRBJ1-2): ETGVTQSPTHLIKTRGQQVTLRCSSQSGHNTVSWYQQALGQGPQFIFQYYREEENGRGNFPPRFSGLQFPNYSSELNVNALELDDSALYLCASSLDKQGPYGYTFGSGTRLTVV.

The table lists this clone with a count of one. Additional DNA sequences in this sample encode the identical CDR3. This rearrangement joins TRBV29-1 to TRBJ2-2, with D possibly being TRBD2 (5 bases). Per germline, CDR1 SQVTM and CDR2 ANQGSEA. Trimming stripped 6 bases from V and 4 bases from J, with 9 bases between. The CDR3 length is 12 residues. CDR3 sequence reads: CSVARGTGELFF. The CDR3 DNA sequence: TGCAGCGTAGCACGGGGCACCGGGGAGCTGTTTTTT.

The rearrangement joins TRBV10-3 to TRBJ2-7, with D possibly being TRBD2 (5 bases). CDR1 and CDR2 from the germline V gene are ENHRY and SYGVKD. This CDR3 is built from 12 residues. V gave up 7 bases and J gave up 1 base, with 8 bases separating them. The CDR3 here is CAIKTGSYEQYF. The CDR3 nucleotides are TGTGCCATCAAAACGGGATCCTACGAGCAGTACTTC.